This TCR beta chain was recovered during a study of T cell responses to AZD1222 COVID-19 vaccine (dated by TCRdb to about 2021). The study in broad terms: TCR sequencing was performed for about 240 trial participants, of whom about 210 were given two doses of AZD1222 and around 25 were given two doses of MenACWY control vaccine. Trial participants were enrolled by age into subgroups of 18-55, 56-69 and 70-plus years, and around 150, 29 and 61 TCR-sequenced participants, respectively, were included in these subgroups. The paper's findings and limits, for the study overall: The vaccine-associated CD4 TCRs covered the entire spike protein, and the dominant responses fell in regions 160-218 and 743-854. Reportedly, almost half of the unique spike-specific TCRs recognized epitopes lying outside the regions that are mutated in the B.1.351 and B.1.1.7 variants. Conclusions about previously exposed vaccinees are limited because only six or seven AZD1222 recipients were SARS-CoV-2 seropositive at baseline. The 56-69-year group was small, and its depth increase did not reach significance, likely because of low power. Because no day 14 peak-response samples were available, repertoires were characterized only after the peak T cell response. Spike-specific TCR breadth and depth rose significantly after two AZD1222 doses compared with day 0 and with MenACWY recipients. Participants were mostly white British and included more females than males, and it was suggested by the authors that clonal diversity may have been underestimated.

CDR1 SNHLY and CDR2 FYNNEI were looked up in the germline V gene. Trimming at the junction amounts to 2 bases on V and 0 bases on J, and the germline ends lie 10 bases apart. Including cysteine and phenylalanine, the CDR3 has 15 amino acids. The DNA shown is the 45-base CDR3, in frame from base 1. About this clone: Its recognized antigen is unknown. No base quality information exists; no much larger clone differs at one position.

The meaning of the sample's time point label: baseline before first vaccination. This specimen's treatment or condition label, interpreted: meningococcal conjugate vaccine given as trial control. The vaccinee samples were drawn from two UK trials, COV001 and COV002, one of which was a single-blind randomized controlled phase 2/3 trial testing AZD1222 (ChAdOx1 nCoV-19) in healthy adults. For TCRbeta chain sequencing, PBMC samples from trial participants were taken at day 0 and at day 28 after the second dose. The CDR3 regions of human TCRbeta chains were analyzed by immunosequencing. The authors processed their data as follows. TCRs in the repertoires were compared against a reference library of SARS-CoV-2-specific TCRs that had been generated with the MIRA antigen-specificity platform. Breadth was defined as the fraction of unique TCRs that were SARS-CoV-2-associated. Depth was defined as the fraction of total T cells that were SARS-CoV-2-associated. Using the MIRA data, every spike-specific TCR was mapped to the spike region that the TCR reacted to and assigned to either a CD4 or a CD8 class. Log10-transformed breadth and depth values were compared by one-way ANOVA with Sidak's multiple comparisons tests. In its TCRdb copy, this immuneACCESS table keeps in-frame sequences only and misses some clones. Where compared with another copy, unresolved V genes explain less than half of these, and the others have no known cause. Clonal size and the V and J genes are those of that table, whereas D and trimming came from the DNA. This sample is represented by around 110,000 clones; approximately 83% of them were singletons. The ten largest clones represent roughly 3.7% of the sample.

Here the sequenced sample was peripheral blood, taken on day 0 of MenACWY control vaccination. Recombination connected TRBV2 to TRBJ1-1; too little of a D gene remains to name it. The clonotype originates from an adult in good health. The DNA is as follows: TGTGCCAGCAGTGAATGGTCGGATATGAACACTGAAGCTTTCTTT. It codes for CASSEWSDMNTEAFF.